This TCR beta chain originates from a study of T cell responses to AZD1222 COVID-19 vaccine. Only in-frame clones appear in the TCRdb table, and some are missing; sequencing was by immunoSEQ multiplex PCR. In the table there are more than 35,000 clones, under 85% of which are singletons. The CDR3 spans 11 residues. With 6 bases removed from V and 15 bases from J, the gap between germline ends came to 16 bases. Per the germline V gene, CDR1 is SGHRS and CDR2 is YFSETQ. This sequence originates from an adult in good health. This specimen was peripheral blood, taken on day 0 of AZD1222 vaccination. The V call is TRBV5-1, the J call TRBJ2-1, with a possible D match to TRBD2 (6 bases). The CDR3 loop reads CASKGETSLFF. In nucleotides, the CDR3 is TGCGCCAGCAAGGGTGAGACTAGTCTGTTCTTC.